What follows describes a single T cell receptor beta chain. Noted time point: baseline, week 1 (first vaccination visit). Treatment: pre-vaccination baseline after standard-of-care therapy. New WHO grade 3 or 4 astrocytomas that were IDH1-mutant and ATRX-lost occurred in the donors. The germline CDR1 and CDR2 sequences are SNHLY and FYNNEI. V was cut by 7 bases and J by 8 bases, with 11 bases left in between. This CDR3 comprises 12 residues. This sample is part of a study of a mutant IDH1 vaccine in newly diagnosed glioma. The assay was immunoSEQ multiplex PCR, and TCRdb's table has in-frame clones only and misses some. The table records tens of thousands of clones, 70% to 90% of them present only once.

The TCR sequence derives from a man between 40 and 49 years old with glioma. V is TRBV2 and J is TRBJ1-4; the D is unclear. Source: PBMCs, taken from a glioma patient treated with radiotherapy, temozolomide or both. The CDR3 nucleotides are TGTGCCAGCAACCGTTGGCGGGAAAAACTGTTTTTT. This encodes CASNRWREKLFF.